Below, 9 T cell receptor beta chains from the same sample are listed, as sequenced in a study of blood T cell repertoires in COVID-19. The data were produced by immunoSEQ multiplex PCR, yet TCRdb's version contains in-frame clones alone and is incomplete. The table lists 250,000 to 400,000 clones, about nine tenths of them singletons. Input material: peripheral blood. The source is a woman aged 25-40 years with COVID-19, enrolled during active disease.

The chain is built from TRBV6-5 and TRBJ1-1; 8 positions match TRBD1. Germline V gives CDR1 MNHEY, CDR2 SVGAGI. The CDR3 spans 14 residues. V was clipped by 8 bases and J by 6 bases; unmatched bases: 11. CDR3 amino acids: CASVRQGMGPEAFF. The CDR3 DNA reads TGTGCCAGCGTCCGACAGGGGATGGGGCCTGAAGCTTTCTTT.

This clone appeared once. CDR3 DNA sequence: TGTGCCAGCAGTTTGGTCGGCGGAAACTATGGCTACACCTTC. It encodes CASSLVGGNYGYTF. The chain combines TRBV6-5 with TRBJ1-2; D gene uncertain. V shed 4 bases and J shed 2 bases, with 11 bases lying between them. The germline V gene has CDR1 MNHEY and CDR2 SVGAGI. The CDR3 has 14 residues.

The rearrangement joins TRBV5-5 to TRBJ1-1, with D hard to call. From germline, CDR1 is SGHKS and CDR2 YYEKEE (reference sequence). The CDR3 runs to 14 residues. V dropped 2 bases and J dropped 1 base, with 9 bases sitting between them. The CDR3 DNA follows: TGTGCCAGCAGCTTTGGTAGTCAGAACACTGAAGCTTTCTTT. Translated: CASSFGSQNTEAFF.

This clone was seen a single time. The chain employs TRBV10-3 and TRBJ2-3; 12 positions agree with TRBD2. Germline CDR1 reads ENHRY; CDR2 reads SYGVKD. Losses at the gene ends were 6 bases for V and 4 bases for J; bases not matched to a gene: 14. The CDR3 has 18 residues. The CDR3 protein is CAIRDTGLAGKYSDTQYF. The CDR3 DNA reads TGTGCCATCAGAGATACCGGACTAGCGGGAAAGTACTCAGATACGCAGTATTTT.

The V gene is TRBV11-2, the J gene TRBJ2-6; D not resolved. The germline CDR1 and CDR2 sequences are SGHAT and FQNNGV. Trimming cost V 3 bases and J 4 bases, with 13 bases left between them. There are 16 residues in the CDR3. The CDR3 reads CASSFWPSGGANVLTF. The CDR3 DNA sequence: TGTGCCAGCAGCTTTTGGCCGTCAGGCGGGGCCAACGTCCTGACTTTC. The full variable domain, rest sourced from reference TRBV11-2 and TRBJ2-6, is EAGVAQSPRYKIIEKRQSVAFWCNPISGHATLYWYQQILGQGPKLLIQFQNNGVVDDSQLPKDRFSAERLKGVDSTLKIQPAKLEDSAVYLCASSFWPSGGANVLTFGAGSRLTVL.

This clone was observed a handful of times. The rearrangement links TRBV19 to TRBJ2-6; tentative D call: TRBD1 (5 bases). Germline CDR1 reads LNHDA; CDR2 reads SQIVND (reference sequence). The CDR3 is 16 amino acids. Trimming pared 6 bases from V and 0 bases from J, leaving 12 bases between. CDR3 in DNA: TGTGCCAGTAGCGGGCAGGGAAGCTCTGGGGCCAACGTCCTGACTTTC. As protein: CASSGQGSSGANVLTF. The whole variable domain, remainder taken from reference TRBV19 and TRBJ2-6, is DGGITQSPKYLFRKEGQNVTLSCEQNLNHDAMYWYRQDPGQGLRLIYYSQIVNDFQKGDIAEGYSVSREKKESFPLTVTSAQKNPTAFYLCASSGQGSSGANVLTFGAGSRLTVL.

This sequence joins TRBV5-4 and TRBJ2-4; 7 bases are a match to TRBD1. Germline CDR1 SGHNT, CDR2 YYREEE (reference sequence). J was trimmed by 6 bases and V by 3 bases; bases with no gene match: 6. This CDR3 is 14 amino acids long. The CDR3 DNA reads as TGTGCCAGCAGCTCCGGGGACAGCCTAAACATTCAGTACTTC. Translation: CASSSGDSLNIQYF.

The V gene is TRBV29-1, the J gene TRBJ2-1, with 16 bases matching TRBD2. CDR1 and CDR2 (germline): SQVTM, ANQGSEA. The CDR3 consists of 18 residues. The junction had 10 bases not matched to a gene; V was cut back by 3 bases and J by 5 bases. CDR3: CSVEARGLAGGPNNEQFF. Here the CDR3 DNA reads TGCAGCGTTGAGGCCCGGGGACTAGCGGGAGGGCCTAACAATGAGCAGTTCTTC.

The chain recombines TRBV9 with TRBJ1-1; D remains ambiguous. The CDR3 sequence is 14 residues long. V gave up 0 bases and J gave up 3 bases, with 9 bases separating them. Germline CDR1 is SGDLS and CDR2 is YYNGEE. The CDR3 region has the DNA TGTGCCAGCAGCGTAGGTCTCGGGGACACTGAAGCTTTCTTT. The encoded protein is CASSVGLGDTEAFF.